This note documents a single TCR beta chain sequence. This specimen comes from a study of blood T cell repertoires in COVID-19. V lost 4 bases and J lost 8, with 9 bases in between. The CDR3 covers 13 residues. Using immunoSEQ multiplex PCR, the repertoire was profiled, and TCRdb retains in-frame clones only, with some absent. Among around 380,000 clones listed, approximately 87% were seen once. The sequenced sample consisted of PBMCs or T cells enriched from blood (not recorded which). This sequence originates from a man aged 25 to 40 who had recovered from COVID-19. This chain connects TRBV12-3 or TRBV12-4 to TRBJ1-6; D is perhaps TRBD1 (5 bases). Written as DNA, the CDR3 is TGTGCCAGCAGTTCCAACAGGCATTCACCCCTCCACTTT. Protein: CASSSNRHSPLHF.